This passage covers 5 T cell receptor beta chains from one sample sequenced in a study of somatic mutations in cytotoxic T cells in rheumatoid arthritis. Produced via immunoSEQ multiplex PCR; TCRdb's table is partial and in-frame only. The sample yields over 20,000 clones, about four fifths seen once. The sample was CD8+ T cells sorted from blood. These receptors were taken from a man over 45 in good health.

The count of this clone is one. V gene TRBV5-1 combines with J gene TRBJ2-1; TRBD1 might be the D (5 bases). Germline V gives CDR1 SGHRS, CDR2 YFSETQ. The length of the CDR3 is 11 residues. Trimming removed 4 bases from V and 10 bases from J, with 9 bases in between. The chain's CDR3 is CASSVGQEQFF. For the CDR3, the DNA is TGCGCCAGCAGCGTAGGACAAGAGCAGTTCTTC.

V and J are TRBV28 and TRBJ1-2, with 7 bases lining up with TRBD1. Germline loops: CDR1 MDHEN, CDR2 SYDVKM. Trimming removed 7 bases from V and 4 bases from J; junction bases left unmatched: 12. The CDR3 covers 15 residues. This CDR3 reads CASKPRTGESYGYTF. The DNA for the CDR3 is TGTGCCAGCAAACCTAGGACAGGAGAATCCTATGGCTACACCTTC.

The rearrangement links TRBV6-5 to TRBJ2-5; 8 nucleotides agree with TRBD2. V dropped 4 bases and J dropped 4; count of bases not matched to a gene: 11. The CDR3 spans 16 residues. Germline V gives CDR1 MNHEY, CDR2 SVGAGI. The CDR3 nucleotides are TGTGCCAGCAGTTCCAAGCGGGAGAGTTTGGGAGAGACCCAGTACTTC. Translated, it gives CASSSKRESLGETQYF.

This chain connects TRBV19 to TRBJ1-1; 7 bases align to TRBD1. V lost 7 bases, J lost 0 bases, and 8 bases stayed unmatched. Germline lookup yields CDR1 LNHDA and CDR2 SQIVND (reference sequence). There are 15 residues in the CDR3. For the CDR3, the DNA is TGTGCCAGTACCCCCGGACAGGCCATGAACACTGAAGCTTTCTTT. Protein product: CASTPGQAMNTEAFF. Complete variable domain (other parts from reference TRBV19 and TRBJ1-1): DGGITQSPKYLFRKEGQNVTLSCEQNLNHDAMYWYRQDPGQGLRLIYYSQIVNDFQKGDIAEGYSVSREKKESFPLTVTSAQKNPTAFYLCASTPGQAMNTEAFFGQGTRLTVV.

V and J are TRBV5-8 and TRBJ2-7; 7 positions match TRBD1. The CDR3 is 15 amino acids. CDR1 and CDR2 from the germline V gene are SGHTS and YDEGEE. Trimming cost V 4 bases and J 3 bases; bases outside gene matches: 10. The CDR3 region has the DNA TGTGCCAGCAGCCCCCCTGACAGGGCATTCTACGAGCAGTACTTC. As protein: CASSPPDRAFYEQYF.